This TCR beta chain was found in a study of monozygotic twins with inflammatory bowel disease. In regard to this clonotype: The antigen remains undetermined.

Per sample, reverse transcription was split into eight reactions. TCRdb reworked the 5' RACE reads into one entry per CDR3 protein, no DNA. Here the sample table reports approximately 120,000 distinct CDR3 sequences. The CDR3 spans 15 residues. Germline lookup yields CDR1 SGHKS and CDR2 YYEKEE (reference sequence). Broader study findings: Relative to healthy twins, IBD patients had fewer clonotypes in common with others, a gap that was especially apparent with disease activity.

The sequence was obtained from a human donor with ulcerative colitis or Crohn's disease, or a healthy co-twin of an affected twin (not recorded which). V usage is TRBV5-5 and J usage is TRBJ1-5; the TRBD1 assignment by TCRdb is unverifiable without DNA. What was sequenced was blood. The CDR3 loop is CASSLWGEGNQPQHF.